The rows below give T cell receptor beta chains drawn from one sample of a study of T-cell memory formation after mild COVID-19. TCRdb analysed the 5' RACE reads with MiXCR anew, one entry per CDR3 protein. The table lists 200,000 to 300,000 distinct CDR3 sequences, 7.5% to 10% of them singletons. Sequencing was done on a sample of PBMCs or a T cell subset sorted from them (not recorded which). These receptors all come from a man aged 18 to 29 who had mild COVID-19 (a few samples of this study predate the infection). Cell type and time point are not known. Each CDR3 is given with its conserved first and last residue. D genes are given only for firm matches.

CASSSYRDGYTF | - | TRBJ1-2 | TRBV6-2/TRBV6-3
CSATGVGTEETQYF | TRBD1 | TRBJ2-5 | TRBV20-1
CASSVQGGGGYNEQFF | - | TRBJ2-1 | TRBV4-3
CASSPQPGLAGGYTGELFF | TRBD2 | TRBJ2-2 | TRBV4-3
CSARQGANQPQHF | TRBD1 | TRBJ1-5 | TRBV20-1
CASSLGRGGYDTQYF | TRBD2 | TRBJ2-3 | TRBV12-3/TRBV12-4
CASSQDQGYTEAFF | - | TRBJ1-1 | TRBV4-3
CAISEINQPQHF | - | TRBJ1-5 | TRBV10-3
CASTSSGGSTDTQYF | TRBD2 | TRBJ2-3 | TRBV12-3/TRBV12-4
CASSEQGNGYTF | TRBD1 | TRBJ1-2 | TRBV3-1
CARQKDRGGTDTQYF | TRBD1 | TRBJ2-3 | TRBV2
CASSLSAGGRSPVHF | TRBD1 | TRBJ1-6 | TRBV28
CASSPKETQYF | - | TRBJ2-5 | TRBV7-2
CATSSRVTYNEQFF | - | TRBJ2-1 | TRBV15
CASSFVTGDTGELFF | TRBD1 | TRBJ2-2 | TRBV5-1
CASSPDQAETQYF | - | TRBJ2-5 | TRBV18
CASSRTWGTGEAETQYF | TRBD1 | TRBJ2-5 | TRBV3-1
CASTGGRGTDTQYF | - | TRBJ2-3 | TRBV7-2
CASSFLQASSF | - | TRBJ1-3 | TRBV5-6
CASSQEQVRSSYNEQFF | - | TRBJ2-1 | TRBV4-1
CASSFSPGFYEQYF | - | TRBJ2-7 | TRBV7-2
CASSIDCLKTGGNTEAFF | - | TRBJ1-1 | TRBV21-1
CASSPPPTNEKLFF | - | TRBJ1-4 | TRBV7-2
CSASGGAETQYF | TRBD2 | TRBJ2-5 | TRBV20-1
CSGGTGGTEAFF | TRBD1 | TRBJ1-1 | TRBV29-1
CSARGTSGESGELFF | TRBD2 | TRBJ2-2 | TRBV20-1
CASSFAGLARRGSTDTQYF | TRBD2 | TRBJ2-3 | TRBV7-2
CSASGGRLVDEQFF | TRBD2 | TRBJ2-1 | TRBV20-1
CASSFPGGPRFF | TRBD1 | TRBJ2-1 | TRBV11-2
CASKGETQYF | - | TRBJ2-5 | TRBV6-2/TRBV6-3
CSARSGTVQNIQYF | TRBD1 | TRBJ2-4 | TRBV20-1
CASSQGPLTEAFF | - | TRBJ1-1 | TRBV12-3/TRBV12-4
CASSSLRVGTGELFF | - | TRBJ2-2 | TRBV7-6
CAISGVGAASTDTQYF | - | TRBJ2-3 | TRBV10-3
CASSAGTGLETQYF | TRBD1 | TRBJ2-5 | TRBV5-1
CASSAGLGTDTQYF | - | TRBJ2-3 | TRBV6-4
CASWGRGWDNEQFF | - | TRBJ2-1 | TRBV27
CASSPSSGGSETQYF | TRBD2 | TRBJ2-5 | TRBV7-2
CASRASWETGELFF | - | TRBJ2-2 | TRBV6-5
CASSSGAGGDTDTQYF | TRBD2 | TRBJ2-3 | TRBV11-2
CASSIDQGTNSEQFF | - | TRBJ2-1 | TRBV19
CASSWTDFRGYTF | - | TRBJ1-2 | TRBV5-1